Sequencing of this T cell receptor (beta chain) was carried out in a study of neurological immune-mediated disorders. This clonotype appeared many times. Trimming stripped 2 bases from V and 7 bases from J, with 21 bases between. In germline, CDR1 is DFQATT, CDR2 SNEGSKA (reference sequence). The CDR3 consists of 16 residues. One entry per CDR3 protein results from TCRdb running MiXCR on the 5' RACE reads. The data show 60,000 to 70,000 distinct CDR3 sequences, around 5% seen once. V usage is TRBV20-1 and J usage is TRBJ1-5; D call uncertain. This clonotype was sampled from a human donor with multiple sclerosis. The donor label of this sample is uncertain. Input material: PBMCs. The CDR3 nucleotides are TGCAGTGCTAGAAAAGCAGTATGGGATTCCAAACAGCCCCAGCATTTT. Its protein product is CSARKAVWDSKQPQHF.